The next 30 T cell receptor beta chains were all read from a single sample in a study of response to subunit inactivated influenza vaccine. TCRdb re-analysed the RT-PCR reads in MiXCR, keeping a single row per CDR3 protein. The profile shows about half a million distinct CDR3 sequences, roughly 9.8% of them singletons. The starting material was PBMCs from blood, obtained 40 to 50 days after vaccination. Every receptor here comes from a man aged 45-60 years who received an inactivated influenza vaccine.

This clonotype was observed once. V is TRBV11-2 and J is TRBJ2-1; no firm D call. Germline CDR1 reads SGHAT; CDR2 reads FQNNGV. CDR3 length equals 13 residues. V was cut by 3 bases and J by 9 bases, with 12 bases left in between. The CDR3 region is CASSLRSRAEQFF. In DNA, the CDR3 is TGTGCCAGCAGCTTGCGGTCTAGGGCTGAGCAGTTCTTC.

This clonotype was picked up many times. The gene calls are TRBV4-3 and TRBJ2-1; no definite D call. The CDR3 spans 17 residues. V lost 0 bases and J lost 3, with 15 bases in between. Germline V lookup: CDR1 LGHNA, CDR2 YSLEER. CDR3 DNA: TGCGCCAGCAGCCAAGAGGGCCGCCTAGACCGCTACAATGAGCAGTTCTTC. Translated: CASSQEGRLDRYNEQFF.

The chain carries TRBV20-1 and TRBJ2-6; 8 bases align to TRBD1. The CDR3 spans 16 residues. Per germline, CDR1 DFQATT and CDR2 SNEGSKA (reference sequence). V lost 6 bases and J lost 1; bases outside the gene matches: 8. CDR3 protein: CSAGRDRYSGANVLTF. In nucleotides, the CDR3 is TGCAGTGCGGGCCGGGACAGGTATTCTGGGGCCAACGTCCTGACTTTC.

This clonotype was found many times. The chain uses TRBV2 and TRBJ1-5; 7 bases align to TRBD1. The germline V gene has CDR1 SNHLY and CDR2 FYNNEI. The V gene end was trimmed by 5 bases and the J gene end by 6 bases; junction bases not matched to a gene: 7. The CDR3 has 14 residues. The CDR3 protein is CASSRVTGRQPQHF. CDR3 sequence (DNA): TGTGCCAGCAGTCGGGTGACAGGGCGTCAGCCCCAGCATTTT.

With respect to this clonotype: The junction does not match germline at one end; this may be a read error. The CDR3 loop reads CTWRAGGVYGYTF. The CDR3 DNA reads TGTACCTGGAGGGCAGGGGGAGTCTATGGCTACACCTTC. The chain joins TRBV30 to TRBJ1-2; 7 nucleotides agree with TRBD1. The CDR3 has 13 amino acids. Germline V gives CDR1 GTSNPN, CDR2 SVGIG (reference sequence).

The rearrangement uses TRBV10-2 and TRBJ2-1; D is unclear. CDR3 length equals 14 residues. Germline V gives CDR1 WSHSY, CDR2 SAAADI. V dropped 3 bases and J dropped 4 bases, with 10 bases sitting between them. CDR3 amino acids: CASSESPNYNEQFF. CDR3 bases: TGCGCCAGCAGTGAATCGCCAAATTACAATGAGCAGTTCTTC.

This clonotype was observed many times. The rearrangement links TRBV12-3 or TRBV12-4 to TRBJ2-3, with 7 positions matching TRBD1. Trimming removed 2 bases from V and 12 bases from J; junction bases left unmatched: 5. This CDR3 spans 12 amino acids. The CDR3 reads CASSLRTGPQYF. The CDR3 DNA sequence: TGTGCCAGCAGTTTAAGGACAGGACCCCAGTATTTT.

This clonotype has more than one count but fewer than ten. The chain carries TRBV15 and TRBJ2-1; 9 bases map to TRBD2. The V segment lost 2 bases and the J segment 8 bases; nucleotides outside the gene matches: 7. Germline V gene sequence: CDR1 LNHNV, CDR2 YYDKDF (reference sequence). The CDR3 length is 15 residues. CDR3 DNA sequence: TGTGCCACCAGCAGAAGGACTAGCGTAAGCGATGAGCAGTTCTTC. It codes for CATSRRTSVSDEQFF.

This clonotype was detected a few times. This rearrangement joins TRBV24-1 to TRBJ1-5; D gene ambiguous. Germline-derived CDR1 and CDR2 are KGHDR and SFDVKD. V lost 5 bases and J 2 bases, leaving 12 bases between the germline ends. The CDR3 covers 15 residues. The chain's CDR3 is CATSGSGAGNQPQHF. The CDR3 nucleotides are TGTGCCACCAGTGGGTCGGGCGCGGGCAATCAGCCCCAGCATTTT.

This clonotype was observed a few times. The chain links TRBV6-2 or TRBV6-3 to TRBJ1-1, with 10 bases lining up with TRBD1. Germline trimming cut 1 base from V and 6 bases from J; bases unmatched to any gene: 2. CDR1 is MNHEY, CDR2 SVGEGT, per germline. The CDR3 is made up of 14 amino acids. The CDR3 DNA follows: TGTGCCAGCAGTTACTGGACAGGGGGGCCTGAAGCTTTCTTT. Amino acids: CASSYWTGGPEAFF.

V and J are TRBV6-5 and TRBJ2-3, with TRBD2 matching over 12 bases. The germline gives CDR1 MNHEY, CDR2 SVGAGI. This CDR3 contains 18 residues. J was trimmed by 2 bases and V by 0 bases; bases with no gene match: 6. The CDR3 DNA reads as TGTGCCAGCAGTTACTCAACCGGACTAGCGGGGAACACAGATACGCAGTATTTT. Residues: CASSYSTGLAGNTDTQYF.

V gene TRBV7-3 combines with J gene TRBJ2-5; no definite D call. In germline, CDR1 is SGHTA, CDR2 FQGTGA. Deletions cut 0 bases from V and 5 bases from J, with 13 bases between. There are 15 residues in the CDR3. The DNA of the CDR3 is TGTGCCAGCAGCTTAACGTTAGGAAGGATGGAGACCCAGTACTTC. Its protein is CASSLTLGRMETQYF.

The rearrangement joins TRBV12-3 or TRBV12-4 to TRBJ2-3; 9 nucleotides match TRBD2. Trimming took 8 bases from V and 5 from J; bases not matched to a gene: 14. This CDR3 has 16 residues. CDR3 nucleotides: TGTGCCAGCCGGCCTAGCGGGGCCCACGGGGGAGATACGCAGTATTTT. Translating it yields CASRPSGAHGGDTQYF.

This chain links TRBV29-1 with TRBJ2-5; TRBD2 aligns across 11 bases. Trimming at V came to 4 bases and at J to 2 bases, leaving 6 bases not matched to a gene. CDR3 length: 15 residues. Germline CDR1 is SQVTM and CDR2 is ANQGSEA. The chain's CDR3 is CSVVLLAGAQETQYF. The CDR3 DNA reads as TGCAGCGTTGTGTTACTAGCGGGGGCACAAGAGACCCAGTACTTC.

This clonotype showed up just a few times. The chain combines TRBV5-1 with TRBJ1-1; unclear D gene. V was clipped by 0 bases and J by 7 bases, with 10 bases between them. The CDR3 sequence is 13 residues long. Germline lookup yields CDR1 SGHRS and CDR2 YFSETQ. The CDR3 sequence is CASSLDRGFEAFF. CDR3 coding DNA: TGCGCCAGCAGCTTGGATCGAGGGTTTGAAGCTTTCTTT.

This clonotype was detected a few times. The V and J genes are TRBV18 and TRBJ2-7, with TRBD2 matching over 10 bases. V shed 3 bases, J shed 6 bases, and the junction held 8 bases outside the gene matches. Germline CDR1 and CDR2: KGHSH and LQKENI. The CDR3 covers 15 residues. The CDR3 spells CASSPSKSSGSEQYF. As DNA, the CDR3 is TGTGCCAGCTCACCGTCTAAGTCTAGCGGGAGCGAGCAGTACTTC.

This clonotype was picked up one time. The CDR3 protein is CASSQKGGVYEQYF. The CDR3 coding sequence is TGTGCCAGCAGCCAAAAAGGGGGCGTCTACGAGCAGTACTTC. The genes are TRBV7-9 and TRBJ2-7, with 7 bases that match TRBD1. CDR1 SEHNR and CDR2 FQNEAQ come from the germline V gene (reference sequence). V lost 5 bases, J lost 3 bases, and 7 bases stayed unmatched. The CDR3 totals 14 residues.

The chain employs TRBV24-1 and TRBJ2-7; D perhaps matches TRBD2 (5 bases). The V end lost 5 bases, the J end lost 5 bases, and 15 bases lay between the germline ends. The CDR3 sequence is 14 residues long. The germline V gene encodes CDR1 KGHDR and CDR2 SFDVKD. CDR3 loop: CATSVGGFSDEQYF. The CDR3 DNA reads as TGTGCCACCAGTGTTGGAGGTTTCAGCGACGAGCAGTACTTC.

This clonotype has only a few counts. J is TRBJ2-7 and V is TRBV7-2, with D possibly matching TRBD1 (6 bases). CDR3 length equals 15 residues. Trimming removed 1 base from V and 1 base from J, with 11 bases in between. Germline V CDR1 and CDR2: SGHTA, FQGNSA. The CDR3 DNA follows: TGTGCCAGCAGCTTAGGAGGGACAACGTCCTACGAGCAGTACTTC. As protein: CASSLGGTTSYEQYF.

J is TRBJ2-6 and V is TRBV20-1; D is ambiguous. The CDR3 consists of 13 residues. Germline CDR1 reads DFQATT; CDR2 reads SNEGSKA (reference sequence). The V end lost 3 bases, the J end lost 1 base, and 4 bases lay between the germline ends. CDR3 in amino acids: CSASASGANVLTF. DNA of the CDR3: TGCAGTGCTAGCGCGTCTGGGGCCAACGTCCTGACTTTC.

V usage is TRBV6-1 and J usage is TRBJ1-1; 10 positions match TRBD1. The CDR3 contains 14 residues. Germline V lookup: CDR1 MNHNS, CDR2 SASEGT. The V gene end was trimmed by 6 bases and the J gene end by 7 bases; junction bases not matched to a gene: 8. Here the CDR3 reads CASRTTGGRGEAFF. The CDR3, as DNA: TGTGCCAGCAGGACGACAGGGGGCCGTGGTGAAGCTTTCTTT.

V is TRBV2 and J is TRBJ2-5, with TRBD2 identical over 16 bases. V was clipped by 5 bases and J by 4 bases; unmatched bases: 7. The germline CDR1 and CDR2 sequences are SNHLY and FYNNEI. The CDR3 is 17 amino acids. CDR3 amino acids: CASSTGTSGRAIETQYF. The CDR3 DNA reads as TGTGCCAGCAGTACCGGGACTAGCGGGAGGGCCATAGAGACCCAGTACTTC.

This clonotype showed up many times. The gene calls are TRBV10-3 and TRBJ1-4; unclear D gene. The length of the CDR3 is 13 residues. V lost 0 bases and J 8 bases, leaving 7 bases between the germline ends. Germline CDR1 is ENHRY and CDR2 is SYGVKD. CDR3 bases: TGTGCCATCAGTGAGTCGAGGTGGGAAAAACTGTTTTTT. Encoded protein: CAISESRWEKLFF.

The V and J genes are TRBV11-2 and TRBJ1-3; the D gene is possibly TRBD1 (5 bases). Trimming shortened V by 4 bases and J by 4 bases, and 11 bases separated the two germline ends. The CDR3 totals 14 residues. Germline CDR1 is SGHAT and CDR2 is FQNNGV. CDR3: CASSSGDVGNTIYF. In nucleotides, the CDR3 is TGTGCCAGCAGCTCCGGGGACGTCGGAAACACCATATATTTT.

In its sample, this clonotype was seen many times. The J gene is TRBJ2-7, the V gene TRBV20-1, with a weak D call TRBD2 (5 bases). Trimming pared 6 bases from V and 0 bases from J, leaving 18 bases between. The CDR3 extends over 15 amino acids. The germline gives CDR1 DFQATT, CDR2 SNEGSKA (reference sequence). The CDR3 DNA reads TGCAGTGCCCGAGGCCTTAGCGATTTCTCCTACGAGCAGTACTTC. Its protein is CSARGLSDFSYEQYF.

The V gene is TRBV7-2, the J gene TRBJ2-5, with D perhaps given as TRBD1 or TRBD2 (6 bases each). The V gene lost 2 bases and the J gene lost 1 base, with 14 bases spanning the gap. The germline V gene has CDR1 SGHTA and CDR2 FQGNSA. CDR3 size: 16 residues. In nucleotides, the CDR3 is TGTGCCAGCAGCTTAATCGGCGGAGGGGGCCAAGAGACCCAGTACTTC. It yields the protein CASSLIGGGGQETQYF. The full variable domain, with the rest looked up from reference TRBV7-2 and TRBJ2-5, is GAGVSQSPSNKVTEKGKDVELRCDPISGHTALYWYRQSLGQGLEFLIYFQGNSAPDKSGLPSDRFSAERTGGSVSTLTIQRTQQEDSAVYLCASSLIGGGGQETQYFGPGTRLLVL.

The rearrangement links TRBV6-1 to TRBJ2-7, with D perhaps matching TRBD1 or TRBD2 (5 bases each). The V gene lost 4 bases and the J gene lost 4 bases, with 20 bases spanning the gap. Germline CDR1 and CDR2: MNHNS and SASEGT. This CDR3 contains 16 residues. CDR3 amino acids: CASSVHLLGTRYEQYF. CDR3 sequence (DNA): TGTGCCAGCAGTGTCCACCTTCTAGGGACGAGATACGAGCAGTACTTC.

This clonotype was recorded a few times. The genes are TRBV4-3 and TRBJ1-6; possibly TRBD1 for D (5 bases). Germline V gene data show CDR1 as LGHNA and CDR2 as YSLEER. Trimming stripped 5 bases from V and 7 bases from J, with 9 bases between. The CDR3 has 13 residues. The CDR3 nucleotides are TGCGCCAGCAGCGAGACAGTCAATTCACCCCTCCACTTT. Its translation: CASSETVNSPLHF.

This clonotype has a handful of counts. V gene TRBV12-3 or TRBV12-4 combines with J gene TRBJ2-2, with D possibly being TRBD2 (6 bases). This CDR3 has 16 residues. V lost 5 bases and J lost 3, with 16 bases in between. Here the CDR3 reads CASSPLEGPYTGELFF. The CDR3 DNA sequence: TGTGCCAGCAGTCCCCTGGAGGGACCATACACCGGGGAGCTGTTTTTT.

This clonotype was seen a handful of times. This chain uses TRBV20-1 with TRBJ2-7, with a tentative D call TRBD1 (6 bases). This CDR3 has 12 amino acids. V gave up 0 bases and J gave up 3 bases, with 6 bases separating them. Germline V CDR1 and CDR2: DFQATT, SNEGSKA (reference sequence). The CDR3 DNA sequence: TGCAGTGCTAGAGAGGGACACTACGAGCAGTACTTC. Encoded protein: CSAREGHYEQYF.